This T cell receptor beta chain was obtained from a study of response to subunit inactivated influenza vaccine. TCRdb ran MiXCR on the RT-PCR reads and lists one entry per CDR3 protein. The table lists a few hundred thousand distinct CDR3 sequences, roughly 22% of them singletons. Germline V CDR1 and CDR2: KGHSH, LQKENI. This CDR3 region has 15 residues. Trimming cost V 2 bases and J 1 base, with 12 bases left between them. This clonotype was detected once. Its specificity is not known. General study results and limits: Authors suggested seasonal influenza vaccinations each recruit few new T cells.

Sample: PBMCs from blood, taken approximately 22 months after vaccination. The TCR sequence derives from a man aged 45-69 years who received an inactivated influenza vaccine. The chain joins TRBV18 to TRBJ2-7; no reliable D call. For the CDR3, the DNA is TGTGCCAGCTCACCAGCCCGGGTAGGATCCTACGAGCAGTACTTC. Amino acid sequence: CASSPARVGSYEQYF.